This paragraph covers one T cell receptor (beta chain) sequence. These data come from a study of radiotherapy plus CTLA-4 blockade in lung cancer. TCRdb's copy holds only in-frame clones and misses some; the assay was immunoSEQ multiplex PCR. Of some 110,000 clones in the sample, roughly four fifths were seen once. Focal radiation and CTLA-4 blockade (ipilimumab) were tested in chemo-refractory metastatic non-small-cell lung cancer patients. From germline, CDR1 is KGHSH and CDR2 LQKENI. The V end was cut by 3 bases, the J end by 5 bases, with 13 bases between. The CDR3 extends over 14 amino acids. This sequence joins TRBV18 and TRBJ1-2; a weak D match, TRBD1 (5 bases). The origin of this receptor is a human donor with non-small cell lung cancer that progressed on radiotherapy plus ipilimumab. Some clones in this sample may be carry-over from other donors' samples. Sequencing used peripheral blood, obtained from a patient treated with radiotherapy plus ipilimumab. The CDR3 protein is CASSPGHGTYGYTF. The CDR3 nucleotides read TGTGCCAGCTCACCCGGACATGGGACGTATGGCTACACCTTC.